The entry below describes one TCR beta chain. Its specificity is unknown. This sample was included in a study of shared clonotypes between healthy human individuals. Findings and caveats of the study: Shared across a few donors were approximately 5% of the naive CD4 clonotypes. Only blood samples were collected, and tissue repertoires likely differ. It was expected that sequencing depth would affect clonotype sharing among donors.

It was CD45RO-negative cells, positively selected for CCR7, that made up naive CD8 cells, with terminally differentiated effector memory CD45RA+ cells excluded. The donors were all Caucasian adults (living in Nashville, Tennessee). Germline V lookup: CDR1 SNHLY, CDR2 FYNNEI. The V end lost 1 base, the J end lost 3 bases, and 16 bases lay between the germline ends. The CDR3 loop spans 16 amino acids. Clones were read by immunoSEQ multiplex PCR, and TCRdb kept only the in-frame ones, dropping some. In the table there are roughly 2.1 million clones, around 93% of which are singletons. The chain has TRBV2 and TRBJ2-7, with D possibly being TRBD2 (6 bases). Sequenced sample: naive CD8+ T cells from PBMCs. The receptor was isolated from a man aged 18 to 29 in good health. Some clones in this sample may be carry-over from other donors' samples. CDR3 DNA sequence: TGTGCCAGCAGTGAAGTCCCTAGCGCCGGGTTCTACGAGCAGTACTTC. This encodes CASSEVPSAGFYEQYF. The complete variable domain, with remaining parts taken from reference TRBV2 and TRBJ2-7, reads EPEVTQTPSHQVTQMGQEVILRCVPISNHLYFYWYRQILGQKVEFLVSFYNNEISEKSEIFDDQFSVERPDGSNFTLKIRSTKLEDSAMYFCASSEVPSAGFYEQYFGPGTRLTVT.